A single sample is the source of the 8 T cell receptor beta chains below, sequenced in a study of liver allograft versus peripheral blood T cells. Study in general: The study compared liver allograft T cell receptor repertoires against peripheral blood repertoires of liver transplant recipients.

TCRdb reanalysed the reads using MiXCR and keeps one entry per CDR3 protein. Among about 9,100 distinct CDR3 sequences listed, roughly 22% were seen once. These receptors were collected from a human patient who had a liver transplant. Some T cells may be provided by the graft donor.

This clonotype rates as medium-sized (0.01 to 0.1%). The V gene is TRBV6-5, the J gene TRBJ1-6; D ambiguous. The germline V gene encodes CDR1 MNHEY and CDR2 SVGAGI. CDR3 size: 15 residues. V gave up 7 bases and J gave up 8 bases, with 18 bases separating them. The CDR3 sequence is CASTVNGNGDSPLHF. CDR3 bases: TGTGCCAGCACTGTCAACGGGAACGGGGATTCACCCCTCCACTTT.

J is TRBJ1-6 and V is TRBV20-1; TRBD1 agrees at 7 bases. The CDR3 has 14 residues. J gave up 12 bases and V 8 bases, and 16 bases lay outside the gene matches. Germline loops: CDR1 DFQATT, CDR2 SNEGSKA (reference sequence). The CDR3 reads CSSPEGTGEGPLHF. The CDR3 DNA is TGCAGTTCCCCCGAGGGTACAGGGGAGGGACCCCTCCACTTT.

This sequence joins TRBV28 and TRBJ2-7; 9 bases align to TRBD1. Germline lookup yields CDR1 MDHEN and CDR2 SYDVKM. V dropped 10 bases and J dropped 5; count of bases not matched to a gene: 12. This CDR3 spans 14 amino acids. The CDR3 bases are TGTGCCACCCTTGGGGGGACAGGGAGGAACGAGCAGTACTTC. As protein: CATLGGTGRNEQYF.

Only a few counts were recorded for this clonotype. The rearrangement uses TRBV9 and TRBJ2-7; 8 bases fit TRBD1. The ends lost 1 base at V and 4 bases at J; junction bases unmatched: 4. The CDR3 length is 14 residues. Germline values: CDR1 SGDLS, CDR2 YYNGEE. CDR3 loop: CASSVSGGIYEQYF. As DNA, the CDR3 is TGTGCCAGCAGCGTATCAGGGGGCATTTACGAGCAGTACTTC.

In its sample, this clonotype is medium-sized. This chain uses TRBV19 with TRBJ1-1; a weak D match, TRBD1 (5 bases). Germline V lookup: CDR1 LNHDA, CDR2 SQIVND (reference sequence). The CDR3 totals 14 residues. V lost 7 bases and J lost 0, with 12 bases in between. This CDR3 reads CASTQTAMNTEAFF. The CDR3 nucleotides read TGTGCCAGTACCCAGACAGCCATGAACACTGAAGCTTTCTTT.

V is TRBV18 and J is TRBJ2-7, with 7 bases fitting TRBD1. From germline, CDR1 is KGHSH and CDR2 LQKENI. This CDR3 has 14 residues. V trimming: 0 bases; J trimming: 5 bases; junction bases outside the gene matches: 4. The CDR3 nucleotides are TGTGCCAGCTCACCACCAGGGGGCAGGGACGAGCAGTACTTC. Translated: CASSPPGGRDEQYF.

This clonotype is medium-sized (0.01 to 0.1%) in the sample. This rearrangement joins TRBV10-3 to TRBJ1-1, with a tentative D call TRBD1 (5 bases). The length of the CDR3 is 12 residues. The ends were cut back, 10 bases at V and 5 bases at J, with 14 bases in the middle. Per germline, CDR1 ENHRY and CDR2 SYGVKD. The CDR3 coding sequence is TGTGCCACGTTCCAGGGAGGAACTGAAGCTTTCTTT. It translates to CATFQGGTEAFF.

This clonotype occurred a few times. The chain employs TRBV7-3 and TRBJ2-3, with D perhaps matching TRBD1 or TRBD2 (6 bases each). V dropped 3 bases and J dropped 1 base, with 8 bases sitting between them. Looked up from germline, CDR1 is SGHTA and CDR2 is FQGTGA. This CDR3 comprises 14 residues. The DNA of the CDR3 is TGTGCCAGCAGCTTGGGGGGCCGCACAGATACGCAGTATTTT. Its protein product is CASSLGGRTDTQYF. The variable domain in full, with the rest retrieved from reference TRBV7-3 and TRBJ2-3, is GAGVSQTPSNKVTEKGKYVELRCDPISGHTALYWYRQSLGQGPEFLIYFQGTGAADDSGLPNDRFFAVRPEGSVSTLKIQRTERGDSAVYLCASSLGGRTDTQYFGPGTRLTVL.